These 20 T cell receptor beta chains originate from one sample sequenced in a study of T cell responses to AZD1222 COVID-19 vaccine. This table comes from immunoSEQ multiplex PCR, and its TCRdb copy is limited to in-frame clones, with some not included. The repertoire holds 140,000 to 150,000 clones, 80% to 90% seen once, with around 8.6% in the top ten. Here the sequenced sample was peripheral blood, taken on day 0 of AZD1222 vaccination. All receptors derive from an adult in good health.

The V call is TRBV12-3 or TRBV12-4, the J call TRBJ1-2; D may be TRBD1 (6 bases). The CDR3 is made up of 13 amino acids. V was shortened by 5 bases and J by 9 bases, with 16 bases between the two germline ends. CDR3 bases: TGTGCCAGCAGTCAAACTACAGGGAGGCGCTACACCTTC. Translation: CASSQTTGRRYTF.

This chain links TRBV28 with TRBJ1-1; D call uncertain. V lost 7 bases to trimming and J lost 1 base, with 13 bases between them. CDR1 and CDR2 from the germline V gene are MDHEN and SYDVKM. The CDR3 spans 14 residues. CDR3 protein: CASTSPAENTEAFF. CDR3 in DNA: TGTGCCAGCACATCCCCGGCAGAGAACACTGAAGCTTTCTTT.

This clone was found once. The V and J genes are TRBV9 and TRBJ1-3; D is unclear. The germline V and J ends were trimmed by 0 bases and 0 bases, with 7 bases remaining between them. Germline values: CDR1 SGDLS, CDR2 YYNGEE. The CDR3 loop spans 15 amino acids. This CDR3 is CASSVAMGSGNTIYF. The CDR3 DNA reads TGTGCCAGCAGCGTAGCAATGGGCTCTGGAAACACCATATATTTT.

Here the CDR3 reads CASSGPSSSYEQYF. In DNA, the CDR3 is TGTGCCAGCTCCGGGCCCTCTAGCTCCTACGAGCAGTACTTC. The chain has TRBV5-4 and TRBJ2-7; D gene ambiguous. The germline V gene has CDR1 SGHNT and CDR2 YYREEE (reference sequence). The CDR3 is made up of 14 amino acids. Trimming shortened V by 7 bases and J by 0 bases, and 14 bases separated the two germline ends.

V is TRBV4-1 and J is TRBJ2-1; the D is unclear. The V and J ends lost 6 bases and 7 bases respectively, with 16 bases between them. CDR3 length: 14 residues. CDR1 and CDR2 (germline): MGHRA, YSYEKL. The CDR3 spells CASSFGRLGNEQFF. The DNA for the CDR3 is TGCGCCAGCAGTTTCGGCCGCTTGGGGAATGAGCAGTTCTTC.

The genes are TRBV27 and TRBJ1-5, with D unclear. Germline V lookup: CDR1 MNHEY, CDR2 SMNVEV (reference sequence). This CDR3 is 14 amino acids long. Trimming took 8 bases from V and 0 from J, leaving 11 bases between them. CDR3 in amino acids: CASGHVNSNQPQHF. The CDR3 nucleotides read TGTGCCAGCGGTCACGTCAATAGCAATCAGCCCCAGCATTTT.

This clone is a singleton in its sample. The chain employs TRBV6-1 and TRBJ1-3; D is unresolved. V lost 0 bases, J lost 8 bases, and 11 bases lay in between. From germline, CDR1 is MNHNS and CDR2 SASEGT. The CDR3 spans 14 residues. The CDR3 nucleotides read TGTGCCAGCAGTGAAGCGAAGGGAGCACACACCATATATTTT. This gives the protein CASSEAKGAHTIYF.

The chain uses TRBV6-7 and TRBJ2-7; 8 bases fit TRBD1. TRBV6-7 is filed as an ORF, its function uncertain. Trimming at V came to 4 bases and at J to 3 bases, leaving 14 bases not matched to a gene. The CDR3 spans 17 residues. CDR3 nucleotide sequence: TGTGCCAGCAGTTTTAATGACAGGGGCAAAGCGCGCTACGAGCAGTACTTC. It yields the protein CASSFNDRGKARYEQYF.

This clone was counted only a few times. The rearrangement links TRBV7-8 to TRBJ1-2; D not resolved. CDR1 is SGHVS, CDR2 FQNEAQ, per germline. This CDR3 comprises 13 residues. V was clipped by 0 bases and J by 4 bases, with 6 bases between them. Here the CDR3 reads CASSLAAFYGYTF. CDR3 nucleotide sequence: TGTGCCAGCAGCTTAGCGGCCTTCTATGGCTACACCTTC. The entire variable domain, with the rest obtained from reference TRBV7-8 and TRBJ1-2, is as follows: GAGVSQSPRYKVAKRGQDVALRCDPISGHVSLFWYQQALGQGPEFLTYFQNEAQLDKSGLPSDRFFAERPEGSVSTLKIQRTQQEDSAVYLCASSLAAFYGYTFGSGTRLTVV.

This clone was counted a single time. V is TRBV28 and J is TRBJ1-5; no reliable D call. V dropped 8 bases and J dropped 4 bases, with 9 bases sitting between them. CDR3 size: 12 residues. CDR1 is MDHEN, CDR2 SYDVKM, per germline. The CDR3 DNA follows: TGTGCCAGCCGTTCCGGAAATCAGCCCCAGCATTTT. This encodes CASRSGNQPQHF.

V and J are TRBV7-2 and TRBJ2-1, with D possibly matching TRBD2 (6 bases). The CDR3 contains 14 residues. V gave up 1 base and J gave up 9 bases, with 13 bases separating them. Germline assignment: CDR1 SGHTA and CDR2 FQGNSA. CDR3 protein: CASSLDGRIPEQFF. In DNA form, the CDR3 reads TGTGCCAGCAGCTTAGACGGGAGAATCCCTGAGCAGTTCTTC.

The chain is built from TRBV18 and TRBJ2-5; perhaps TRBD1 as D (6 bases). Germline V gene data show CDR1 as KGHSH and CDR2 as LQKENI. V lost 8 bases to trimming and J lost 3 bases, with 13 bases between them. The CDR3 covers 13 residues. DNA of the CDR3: TGTGCCAGCACGCGGACAGTCGAAGAGACCCAGTACTTC. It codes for CASTRTVEETQYF. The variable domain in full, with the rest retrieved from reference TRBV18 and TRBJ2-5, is NAGVMQNPRHLVRRRGQEARLRCSPMKGHSHVYWYRQLPEEGLKFMVYLQKENIIDESGMPKERFSAEFPKEGPSILRIQQVVRGDSAAYFCASTRTVEETQYFGPGTRLLVL.

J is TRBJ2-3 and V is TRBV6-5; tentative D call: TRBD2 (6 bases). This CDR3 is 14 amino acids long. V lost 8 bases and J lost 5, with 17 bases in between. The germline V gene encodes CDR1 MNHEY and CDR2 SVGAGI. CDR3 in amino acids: CASVISGFQDTQYF. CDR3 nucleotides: TGTGCCAGCGTTATTAGCGGATTTCAAGATACGCAGTATTTT.

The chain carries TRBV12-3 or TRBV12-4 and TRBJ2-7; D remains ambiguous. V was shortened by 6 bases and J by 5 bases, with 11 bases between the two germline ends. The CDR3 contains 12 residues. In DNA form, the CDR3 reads TGTGCCAGCAGCGTCCACTTGAACGAGCAGTACTTC. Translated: CASSVHLNEQYF.

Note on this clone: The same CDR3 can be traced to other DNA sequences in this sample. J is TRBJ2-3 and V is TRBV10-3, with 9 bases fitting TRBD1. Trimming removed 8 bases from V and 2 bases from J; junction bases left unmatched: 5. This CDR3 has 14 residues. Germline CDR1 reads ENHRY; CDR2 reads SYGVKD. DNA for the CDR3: TGTGCCATCTCTGGGACAGGGACCACAGATACGCAGTATTTT. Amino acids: CAISGTGTTDTQYF.

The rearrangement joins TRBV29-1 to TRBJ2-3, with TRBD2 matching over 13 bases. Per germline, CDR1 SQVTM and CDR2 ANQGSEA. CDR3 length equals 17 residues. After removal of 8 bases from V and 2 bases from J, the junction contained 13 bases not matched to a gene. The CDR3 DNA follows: TGCAGCTCGGAGACTAGCGGGGGGTCTTCCCCCACAGATACGCAGTATTTT. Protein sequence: CSSETSGGSSPTDTQYF.

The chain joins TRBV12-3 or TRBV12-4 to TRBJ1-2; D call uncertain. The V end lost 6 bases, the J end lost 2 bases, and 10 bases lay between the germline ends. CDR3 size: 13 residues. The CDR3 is CASSMKGNYGYTF. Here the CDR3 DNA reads TGTGCCAGCAGCATGAAGGGCAACTATGGCTACACCTTC.

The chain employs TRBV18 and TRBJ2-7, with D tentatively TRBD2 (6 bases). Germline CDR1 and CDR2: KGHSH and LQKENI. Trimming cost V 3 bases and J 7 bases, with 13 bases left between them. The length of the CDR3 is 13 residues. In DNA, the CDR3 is TGTGCCAGCTCACCTGGACTAACAATGGAGCAGTACTTC. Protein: CASSPGLTMEQYF.

CDR3 in amino acids: CASSFGLAGELFF. CDR3 bases: TGTGCCAGCAGCTTCGGACTAGCCGGGGAGCTGTTTTTT. The rearrangement links TRBV11-3 to TRBJ2-2; TRBD2 aligns across 7 bases. CDR1 and CDR2 (germline): SGHNT, YENEEA. The CDR3 runs 13 residues. The ends lost 3 bases at V and 6 bases at J; junction bases unmatched: 1. The full variable domain, rest sourced from reference TRBV11-3 and TRBJ2-2, is EAGVVQSPRYKIIEKKQPVAFWCNPISGHNTLYWYLQNLGQGPELLIRYENEEAVDDSQLPKDRFSAERLKGVDSTLKIQPAELGDSAVYLCASSFGLAGELFFGEGSRLTVL.

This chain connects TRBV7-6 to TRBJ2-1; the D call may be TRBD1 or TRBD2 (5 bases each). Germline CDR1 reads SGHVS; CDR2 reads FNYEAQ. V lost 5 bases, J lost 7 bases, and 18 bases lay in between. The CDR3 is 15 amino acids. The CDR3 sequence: CASSPGSGASNEQFF. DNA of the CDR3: TGTGCCAGCAGCCCAGGCTCCGGGGCCTCTAATGAGCAGTTCTTC.